Described below is a single T cell receptor (beta chain) sequence and its context. The data originate from a study of shared clonotypes between healthy human individuals. Sequencing was performed with immunoSEQ multiplex PCR; in TCRdb, only in-frame clones are kept and a portion is missing. The repertoire holds around 1.6 million clones, with around 98% as singletons. This CDR3 contains 15 residues. Germline lookup yields CDR1 SGHAT and CDR2 FQNNGV. The V end lost 5 bases, the J end lost 1 base, and 15 bases lay between the germline ends. The sequence derives from a man aged 25 to 40 in good health. Sample: naive CD4+ T cells sorted from blood. Stated subset: CD45RA+ positively selected. The V gene is TRBV11-2, the J gene TRBJ2-7; no firm D call. The CDR3 protein is CASSRAYGGSYEQYF. In DNA form, the CDR3 reads TGTGCCAGCAGCCGGGCCTACGGTGGATCCTACGAGCAGTACTTC.